The clone carrying this TCR beta chain appeared many times. The data belong to a study of blood T cell repertoires in COVID-19. The CDR3 is 17 residues long. Germline CDR1 reads SGHNT; CDR2 reads YYREEE (reference sequence). J gave up 2 bases and V 3 bases, and 5 bases lay outside the gene matches. Source study methods: Reference gene primer amplification gave estimated nucleated cell counts. Profiled with immunoSEQ multiplex PCR; TCRdb holds only in-frame clones, not every one. V, J and clone size reflect that table, while D and trimming were determined from the DNA. Seen here are a few hundred thousand clones, roughly 89% observed once, and the top ten hold about 6.6%.

The chain is built from TRBV5-4 and TRBJ2-2, with 12 nucleotides matching TRBD2. Sample: PBMCs or T cells enriched from blood (not recorded which). This TCR came from a woman between 40 and 55 years old who had recovered from COVID-19. CDR3: CASSSKTSGRNTGELFF. The CDR3 DNA follows: TGTGCCAGCAGCTCCAAGACTAGCGGGAGAAACACCGGGGAGCTGTTTTTT.